This TCR beta chain is from a study of blood T cell repertoires in COVID-19. Overall study: The cDNA or gDNA used as material had been derived from T cells, B-cell-depleted T cells, or PBMCs.

Study processing details: Nucleated cell number was recorded as an estimate derived from reference gene primer amplification. TCRdb's table, derived via immunoSEQ multiplex PCR, lists solely in-frame clones and lacks some. That table furnishes V, J and clone size, whereas the DNA furnished D and trimming. This table has approximately 100,000 clones, around nine tenths appearing once. Germline values: CDR1 MNHEY, CDR2 SVGAGI. Trimming shortened V by 4 bases and J by 6 bases, and 16 bases separated the two germline ends. The CDR3 covers 14 residues. This TCR was recovered from a middle-aged man in a cohort sampled during active COVID-19. Sequencing used peripheral blood. The genes are TRBV6-5 and TRBJ2-7, with D tentatively TRBD1 (5 bases). The CDR3 is CASSFPAAGAEQYF. CDR3 in DNA: TGTGCCAGCAGTTTCCCCGCCGCTGGGGCCGAGCAGTACTTC.